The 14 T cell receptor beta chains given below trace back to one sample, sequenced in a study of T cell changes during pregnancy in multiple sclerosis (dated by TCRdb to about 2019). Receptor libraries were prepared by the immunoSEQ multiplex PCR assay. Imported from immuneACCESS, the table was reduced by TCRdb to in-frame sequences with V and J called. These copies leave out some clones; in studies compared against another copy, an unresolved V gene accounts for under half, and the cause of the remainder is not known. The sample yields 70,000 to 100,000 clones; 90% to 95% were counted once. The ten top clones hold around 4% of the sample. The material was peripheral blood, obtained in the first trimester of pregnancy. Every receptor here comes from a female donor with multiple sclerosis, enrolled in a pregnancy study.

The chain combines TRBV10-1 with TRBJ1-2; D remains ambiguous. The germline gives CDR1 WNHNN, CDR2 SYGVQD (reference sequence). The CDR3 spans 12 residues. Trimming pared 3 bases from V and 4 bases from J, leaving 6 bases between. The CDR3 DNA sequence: TGCGCCAGCAGTGATGAGTCCTATGGCTACACCTTC. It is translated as CASSDESYGYTF.

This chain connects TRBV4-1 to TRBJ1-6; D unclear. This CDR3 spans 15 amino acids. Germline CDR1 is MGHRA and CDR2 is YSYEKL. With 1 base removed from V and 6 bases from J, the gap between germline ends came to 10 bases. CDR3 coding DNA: TGCGCCAGCAGCCAAGGACTGGTTATTAATTCACCCCTCCACTTT. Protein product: CASSQGLVINSPLHF.

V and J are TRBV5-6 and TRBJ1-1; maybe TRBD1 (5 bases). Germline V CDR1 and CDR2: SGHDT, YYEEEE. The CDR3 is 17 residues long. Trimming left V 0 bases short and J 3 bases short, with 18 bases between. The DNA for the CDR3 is TGTGCCAGCAGCTTGGCCCCAGGGATCCCTGGGGACACTGAAGCTTTCTTT. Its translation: CASSLAPGIPGDTEAFF.

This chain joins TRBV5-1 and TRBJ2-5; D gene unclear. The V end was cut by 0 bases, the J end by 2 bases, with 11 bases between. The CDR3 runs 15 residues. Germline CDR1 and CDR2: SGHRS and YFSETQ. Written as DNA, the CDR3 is TGCGCCAGCAGCTTGGGCCCAGGCACACAAGAGACCCAGTACTTC. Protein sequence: CASSLGPGTQETQYF.

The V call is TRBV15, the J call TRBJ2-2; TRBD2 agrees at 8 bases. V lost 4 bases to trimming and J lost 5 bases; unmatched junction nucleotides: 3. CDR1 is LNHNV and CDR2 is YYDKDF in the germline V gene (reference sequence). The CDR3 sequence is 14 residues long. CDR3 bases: TGTGCCACCAGCACGGGGGGGCGTACCGGGGAGCTGTTTTTT. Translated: CATSTGGRTGELFF.

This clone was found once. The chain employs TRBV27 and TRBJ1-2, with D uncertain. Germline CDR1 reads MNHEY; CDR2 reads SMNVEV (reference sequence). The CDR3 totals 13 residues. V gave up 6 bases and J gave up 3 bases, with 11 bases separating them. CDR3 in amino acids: CASSSTPDYGYTF. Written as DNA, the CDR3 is TGTGCCAGCAGCTCTACTCCCGACTATGGCTACACCTTC.

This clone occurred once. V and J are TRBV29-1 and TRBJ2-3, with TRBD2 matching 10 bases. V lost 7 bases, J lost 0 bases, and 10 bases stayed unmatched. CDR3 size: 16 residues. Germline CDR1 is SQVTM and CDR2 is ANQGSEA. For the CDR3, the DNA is TGCAGCGCCCCTTTTAGCGGGGGGCCTAGCACAGATACGCAGTATTTT. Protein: CSAPFSGGPSTDTQYF.

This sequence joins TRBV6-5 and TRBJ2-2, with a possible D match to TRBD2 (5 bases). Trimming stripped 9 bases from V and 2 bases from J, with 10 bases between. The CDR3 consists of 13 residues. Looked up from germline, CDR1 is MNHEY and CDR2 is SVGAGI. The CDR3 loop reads CASADYNTGELFF. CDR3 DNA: TGTGCCAGTGCTGACTACAACACCGGGGAGCTGTTTTTT.

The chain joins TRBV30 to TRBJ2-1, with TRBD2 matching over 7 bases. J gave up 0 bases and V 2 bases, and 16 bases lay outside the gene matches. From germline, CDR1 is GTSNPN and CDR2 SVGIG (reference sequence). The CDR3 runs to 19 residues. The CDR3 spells CAWSRFDFERGDSYNEQFF. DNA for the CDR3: TGTGCCTGGAGTCGCTTCGATTTCGAGCGGGGAGACTCCTACAATGAGCAGTTCTTC.

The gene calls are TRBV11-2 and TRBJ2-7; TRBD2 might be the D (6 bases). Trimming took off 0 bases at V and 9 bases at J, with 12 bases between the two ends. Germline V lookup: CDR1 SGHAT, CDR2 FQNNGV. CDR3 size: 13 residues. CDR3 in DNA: TGTGCCAGCAGCTTAGAAGTATCGGGGGTGCAGTACTTC. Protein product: CASSLEVSGVQYF.

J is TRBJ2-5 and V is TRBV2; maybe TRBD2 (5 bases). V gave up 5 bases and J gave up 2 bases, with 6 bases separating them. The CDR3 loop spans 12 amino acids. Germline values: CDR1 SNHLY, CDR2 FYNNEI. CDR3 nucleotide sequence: TGTGCCAGCAGTCCGGGACAAGAGACCCAGTACTTC. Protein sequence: CASSPGQETQYF. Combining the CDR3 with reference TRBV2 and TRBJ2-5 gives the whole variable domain EPEVTQTPSHQVTQMGQEVILRCVPISNHLYFYWYRQILGQKVEFLVSFYNNEISEKSEIFDDQFSVERPDGSNFTLKIRSTKLEDSAMYFCASSPGQETQYFGPGTRLLVL.

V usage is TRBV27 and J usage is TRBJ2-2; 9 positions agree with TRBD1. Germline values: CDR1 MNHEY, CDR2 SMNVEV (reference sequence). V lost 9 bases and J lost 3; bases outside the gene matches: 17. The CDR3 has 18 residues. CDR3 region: CARAGTGFNFVDTGELFF. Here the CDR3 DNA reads TGTGCCAGGGCCGGGACAGGGTTTAATTTCGTCGACACCGGGGAGCTGTTTTTT.

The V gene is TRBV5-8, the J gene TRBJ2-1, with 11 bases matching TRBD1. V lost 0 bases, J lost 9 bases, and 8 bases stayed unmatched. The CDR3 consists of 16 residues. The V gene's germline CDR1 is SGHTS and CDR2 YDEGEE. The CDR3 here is CASSLEGDRGEVEQFF. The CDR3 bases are TGTGCCAGCAGCTTGGAAGGGGACAGGGGGGAAGTTGAGCAGTTCTTC.

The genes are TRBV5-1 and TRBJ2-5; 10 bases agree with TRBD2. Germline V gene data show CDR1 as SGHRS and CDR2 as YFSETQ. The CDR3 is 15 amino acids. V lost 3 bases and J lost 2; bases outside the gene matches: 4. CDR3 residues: CASSSAAGGQETQYF. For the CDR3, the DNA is TGCGCCAGCAGCTCCGCAGCGGGGGGGCAAGAGACCCAGTACTTC.